The 13 T cell receptor beta chains below come from one sample, sequenced in a study of T cells after posttransplantation cyclophosphamide. The table came from immunoSEQ multiplex PCR; TCRdb's copy has only in-frame clones and leaves some out. The repertoire has about 15,000 clones, less than 90% of them found once; the top ten carry around 5%. Sampled 1 year posttransplant, controls received myeloablative marrow transplants, methotrexate and a calcineurin inhibitor. Sequenced material: PBMCs, taken approximately 370 days after allogeneic stem cell transplant with calcineurin inhibitor and methotrexate. These receptors were taken from a male patient under 35 who received an allogeneic stem cell transplant from a related donor, was CMV-positive, and had no GVHD. The graft donor may account for some of the T cells.

V and J are TRBV6-4 and TRBJ2-3; weak D call: TRBD2 (6 bases). Trimming pared 4 bases from V and 5 bases from J, leaving 13 bases between. Germline V gene data show CDR1 as MRHNA and CDR2 as SNTAGT. CDR3 length equals 14 residues. The CDR3 region is CASSVEGRGDTQYF. The CDR3 coding sequence is TGTGCCAGCAGTGTAGAGGGGCGGGGAGATACGCAGTATTTT.

The chain employs TRBV29-1 and TRBJ1-5, with unresolved D. Trimming pared 4 bases from V and 3 bases from J, leaving 7 bases between. Germline V gene lookup returns CDR1 SQVTM and CDR2 ANQGSEA. The CDR3 has 12 amino acids. In DNA form, the CDR3 reads TGCAGCGTTGCCGGGGACAATCAGCCCCAGCATTTT. This encodes CSVAGDNQPQHF.

This chain connects TRBV5-6 to TRBJ2-7; 8 bases are a match to TRBD1. CDR1 SGHDT and CDR2 YYEEEE come from the germline V gene. J was trimmed by 1 base and V by 0 bases; bases with no gene match: 0. CDR3 size: 14 residues. CDR3 sequence (DNA): TGTGCCAGCAGCTTGGGGGACAGGTCCTACGAGCAGTACTTC. It encodes CASSLGDRSYEQYF.

V usage is TRBV6-4 and J usage is TRBJ2-7; TRBD2 agrees at 10 bases. Germline trimming cut 4 bases from V and 0 bases from J; bases unmatched to any gene: 12. The CDR3 extends over 18 amino acids. The germline gives CDR1 MRHNA, CDR2 SNTAGT. The CDR3 protein is CASSGWASGSLSSYEQYF. The CDR3 bases are TGTGCCAGCAGTGGATGGGCTAGCGGGAGCCTAAGCTCCTACGAGCAGTACTTC.

This clone occurred once. The gene calls are TRBV9 and TRBJ1-6, with D perhaps matching TRBD1 (6 bases). This CDR3 contains 14 residues. V was cut by 5 bases and J by 5 bases, with 11 bases left in between. CDR1 SGDLS and CDR2 YYNGEE come from the germline V gene. Written as DNA, the CDR3 is TGTGCCAGCAGTACAGGGCCGCATAATTCACCCCTCCACTTT. It codes for CASSTGPHNSPLHF.

The chain links TRBV4-2 to TRBJ1-3; 7 bases fit TRBD1. V was pared by 3 bases and J by 7 bases, with 6 bases of the junction left unmatched. There are 14 residues in the CDR3. Germline V gene lookup returns CDR1 LGHNA and CDR2 YNFKEQ. The CDR3 reads CASSQGRGMNTIYF. The CDR3 DNA reads TGTGCCAGCAGCCAGGGCAGGGGGATGAACACCATATATTTT.

This clone was seen a single time. The chain links TRBV4-1 to TRBJ2-6; possibly TRBD1 for D (5 bases). Per the germline V gene, CDR1 is MGHRA and CDR2 is YSYEKL. With 0 bases removed from V and 2 bases from J, the gap between germline ends came to 8 bases. The length of the CDR3 is 16 residues. CDR3 DNA sequence: TGCGCCAGCAGCCAAGAGGCAGGGACTGGGGCCAACGTCCTGACTTTC. This encodes CASSQEAGTGANVLTF.

This chain links TRBV9 with TRBJ1-4, with D possibly TRBD1 on 5 matching bases. CDR1 is SGDLS and CDR2 is YYNGEE in the germline V gene. Trimming removed 7 bases from V and 7 bases from J, with 20 bases in between. This CDR3 has 15 amino acids. The CDR3 here is CASGPRGGRVEKLFF. The CDR3 region has the DNA TGTGCCAGCGGCCCCCGGGGGGGGAGGGTTGAAAAACTGTTTTTT.

On this clone: One end of the junction fails to match germline, which may point to a read error. The gene calls are TRBV13 and TRBJ2-2; 7 nucleotides match TRBD1. Germline CDR1 PRHDT, CDR2 FYEKMQ (reference sequence). This CDR3 contains 15 residues. This chain's CDR3 is CASSAHRGASGEPFF. DNA for the CDR3: TGTGCCAGCAGCGCCCACAGGGGCGCCTCCGGGGAGCCGTTTTTT.

The chain uses TRBV6-5 and TRBJ2-1; 7 nucleotides align to TRBD2. V was pared by 2 bases and J by 9 bases, with 10 bases of the junction left unmatched. The germline CDR1 and CDR2 sequences are MNHEY and SVGAGI. This CDR3 contains 15 residues. The CDR3 region is CASSYGEGRGSEQFF. CDR3 DNA sequence: TGTGCCAGCAGTTACGGGGAGGGCCGAGGCAGTGAGCAGTTCTTC.

The chain recombines TRBV29-1 with TRBJ2-1; a possible D gene is TRBD1 (5 bases). The CDR3 covers 15 residues. Germline lookup yields CDR1 SQVTM and CDR2 ANQGSEA. V shed 1 base and J shed 7 bases, with 17 bases lying between them. CDR3 protein: CSVEVGPRLRNEQFF. The CDR3 DNA sequence: TGCAGCGTTGAAGTGGGGCCCCGACTGAGGAATGAGCAGTTCTTC.

The CDR3 protein is CASSFDIVSDTQYF. The DNA for the CDR3 is TGTGCCAGCAGCTTCGACATAGTTTCAGATACGCAGTATTTT. V and J are TRBV11-2 and TRBJ2-3; D is undetermined. Trimming stripped 3 bases from V and 4 bases from J, with 11 bases between. CDR1 and CDR2 (germline): SGHAT, FQNNGV. CDR3 length equals 14 residues.

The chain joins TRBV7-8 to TRBJ2-5; 9 bases fit TRBD2. The CDR3 is 16 residues long. V shed 10 bases, J shed 5 bases, and the junction held 17 bases outside the gene matches. Germline CDR1 and CDR2: SGHVS and FQNEAQ. The CDR3: CATFGGSGRVGETQYF. CDR3 nucleotides: TGTGCCACGTTTGGCGGTAGCGGGAGAGTTGGCGAGACCCAGTACTTC.